This T cell receptor beta chain was observed in a study of Graves' ophthalmopathy and Graves' hyperthyroidism. Pregnancy or lactation, uncontrolled infections and other autoimmune diseases were grounds for excluding patients. Physicians reached a diagnosis by relying on clinical symptoms, serum thyroxine, TRAb, thyroid ultrasound and orbital computed tomography. The authors used Ficoll-Paque density gradient centrifugation to separate PBMCs. The input was approximately 10 ml of fresh peripheral blood. Germline loops: CDR1 ENHRY, CDR2 SYGVKD. The CDR3 contains 15 residues. Trimming cost V 10 bases and J 4 bases, with 19 bases left between them. Overall study results and limits: A model of 13 signatures distinguished ophthalmopathy from stable hyperthyroidism at approximately 89% sensitivity and approximately 77% specificity.

For repertoire sequencing, the TCR beta CDR3 regions were amplified from RNA transcripts. Amplification began with first-round RT-PCR using HTBI primers, then second-round multiplex PCR was performed. TCRdb re-analysed the multiplex PCR reads in MiXCR, keeping a single row per CDR3 protein. This table holds about 400,000 distinct CDR3 sequences, around 21% found once. Ten or more counts support this clonotype. Its matching antigen is unknown. The TCR was taken from a woman aged 18-30 years with stable Graves' hyperthyroidism. The V call is TRBV10-3, the J call TRBJ2-2; D gene uncertain. The sequenced material came from peripheral blood. As DNA, the CDR3 is TGTGCCACTGGGCTTCGGGCGGCCCCCACCGGGGAGCTGTTTTTT. Translating it yields CATGLRAAPTGELFF.